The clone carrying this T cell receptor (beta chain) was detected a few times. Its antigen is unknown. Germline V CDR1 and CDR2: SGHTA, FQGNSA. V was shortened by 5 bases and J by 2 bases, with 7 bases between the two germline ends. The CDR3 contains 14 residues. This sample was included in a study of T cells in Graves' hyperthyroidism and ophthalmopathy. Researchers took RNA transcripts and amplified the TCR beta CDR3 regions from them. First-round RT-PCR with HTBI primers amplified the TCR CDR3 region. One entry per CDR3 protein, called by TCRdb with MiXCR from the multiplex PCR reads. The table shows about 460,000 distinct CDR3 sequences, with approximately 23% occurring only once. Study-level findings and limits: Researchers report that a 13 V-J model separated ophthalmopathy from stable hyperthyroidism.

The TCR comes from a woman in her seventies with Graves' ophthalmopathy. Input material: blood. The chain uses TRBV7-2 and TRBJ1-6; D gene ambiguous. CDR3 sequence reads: CASSPRAYNSPLHF. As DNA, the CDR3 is TGTGCCAGCAGCCCGCGTGCCTATAATTCACCCCTCCACTTT.